This T cell receptor (beta chain) was captured in a study of CD8 T cells in Susac syndrome. Findings of the study overall: Individuals included in the TCR sequencing and HLA analysis were acknowledged by the study to be relatively few in number.

This CDR3 region has 16 residues. Germline loops: CDR1 SEHNR, CDR2 FQNEAQ (reference sequence). V was clipped by 5 bases and J by 1 base, with 18 bases between them. Concerning this clonotype itself: The antigen is unknown.

Random hexamers were used to reverse transcribe an amount of about 0.45 to 1 ug RNA. TCRdb fed the immunoSEQ multiplex PCR reads into MiXCR, producing one record per CDR3 protein. This table holds about 130,000 distinct CDR3 sequences, roughly 89% found once. FACS was used to enrich TEMRA cells, whereas the CD8+ and CD4+ T cells were obtained by negative isolation. Sequencing was carried out using CD8+ T cells from PBMCs. The chain couples TRBV7-9 to TRBJ2-7, with TRBD2 as a possible D gene (6 bases). The sequence was obtained from a human donor with multiple sclerosis. CDR3 bases: TGTGCCAGCAGCGGCCCTATAGGGACTTATTCCTACGAGCAGTACTTC. Its protein is CASSGPIGTYSYEQYF.